The 9 T cell receptor beta chains given below trace back to one sample, sequenced in a study of OX40 agonist ivuxolimab in advanced cancers. Measured with immunoSEQ multiplex PCR; TCRdb has only the in-frame clones, and not every one. Of roughly 75,000 clones detected, approximately 92% appear once; the ten largest clones hold about 6%. This specimen consisted of CD4+ or CD8+ T cells sorted from blood, obtained in a trial of the OX40 agonist ivuxolimab. These receptors were taken from an adult with an advanced solid tumor such as melanoma, head and neck, liver or kidney cancer.

This clone came up a few times. The chain couples TRBV4-1 to TRBJ1-5; D remains ambiguous. The CDR3 consists of 12 residues. Germline V CDR1 and CDR2: MGHRA, YSYEKL. The ends were cut back, 0 bases at V and 11 bases at J, with 8 bases in the middle. The CDR3 DNA is TGCGCCAGCAGCCAAGATGCGGGGACCCAGCATTTT. Protein: CASSQDAGTQHF.

The rearrangement uses TRBV5-8 and TRBJ2-1; no definite D call. The V and J ends lost 4 bases and 3 bases respectively, with 14 bases between them. The CDR3 is 15 amino acids. The V gene's germline CDR1 is SGHTS and CDR2 YDEGEE. The CDR3 sequence: CASSQGRPYYNEQFF. The CDR3 bases are TGTGCCAGCAGCCAAGGACGGCCCTACTACAATGAGCAGTTCTTC.

The sample holds a few counts of this clone. The gene calls are TRBV9 and TRBJ1-1; no clear D. The CDR3 runs to 13 residues. The V gene's germline CDR1 is SGDLS and CDR2 YYNGEE. V lost 3 bases and J lost 1, with 7 bases in between. The CDR3 spells CASSGERNTEAFF. Written as DNA, the CDR3 is TGTGCCAGCAGCGGCGAAAGGAACACTGAAGCTTTCTTT.

This chain connects TRBV6-5 to TRBJ1-3; D is uncertain. The V end lost 2 bases, the J end lost 4 bases, and 6 bases lay between the germline ends. Per germline, CDR1 MNHEY and CDR2 SVGAGI. This CDR3 has 13 amino acids. The DNA for the CDR3 is TGTGCCAGCAGTTACAGAGAAGGAAACACCATATATTTT. This codes for CASSYREGNTIYF.

The rearrangement uses TRBV7-3 and TRBJ1-5; D uncertain. Germline CDR1 reads SGHTA; CDR2 reads FQGTGA. V was cut by 1 base and J by 3 bases, with 4 bases left in between. The length of the CDR3 is 13 residues. The CDR3 DNA reads TGTGCCAGCAGCTTAAGCCCCAATCAGCCCCAGCATTTT. Translated, it gives CASSLSPNQPQHF.

The V gene is TRBV27, the J gene TRBJ1-6, with a weak D call TRBD1 (6 bases). The CDR3 has 14 amino acids. Trimming took 3 bases from V and 7 from J, leaving 10 bases between them. Germline V CDR1 and CDR2: MNHEY, SMNVEV (reference sequence). CDR3 residues: CASSLQGFNSPLHF. The DNA for the CDR3 is TGTGCCAGCAGTTTGCAGGGGTTCAATTCACCCCTCCACTTT.

The CDR3, as DNA: TGTGCCAGCAGTCGTAGCGGGAGGGAGCAGTTCTTC. Its protein product is CASSRSGREQFF. V usage is TRBV9 and J usage is TRBJ2-1; the match to TRBD2 covers 10 bases. CDR1 is SGDLS, CDR2 YYNGEE, per germline. The CDR3 covers 12 residues. J gave up 10 bases and V 5 bases, and 3 bases lay outside the gene matches.

The rearrangement links TRBV4-2 to TRBJ2-2; TRBD2 aligns across 9 bases. After removal of 2 bases from V and 7 bases from J, the junction contained 8 bases not matched to a gene. The germline gives CDR1 LGHNA, CDR2 YNFKEQ. The CDR3 runs 16 residues. The CDR3 here is CASSQRSSGKSGELFF. The CDR3 DNA follows: TGTGCCAGCAGCCAACGTTCTAGCGGGAAGAGCGGGGAGCTGTTTTTT.

V is TRBV27 and J is TRBJ1-5; tentatively, D is TRBD1 (6 bases). The CDR3 sequence is 20 residues long. Per germline, CDR1 MNHEY and CDR2 SMNVEV (reference sequence). Trimming cost V 2 bases and J 0 bases, with 23 bases left between them. The CDR3 sequence is CASSLIGGTTGDYSNQPQHF. In nucleotides, the CDR3 is TGTGCCAGCAGTTTAATCGGCGGGACGACAGGCGATTATAGCAATCAGCCCCAGCATTTT.